Listed below are T cell receptor beta chains from one sample, sequenced in a study of T cell responses to AZD1222 COVID-19 vaccine. TCRdb's table, derived via immunoSEQ multiplex PCR, lists solely in-frame clones and lacks some. This sample has 100,000 to 150,000 clones, with 88% found just once. The sample was peripheral blood, taken 28 days after the second AZD1222 dose. The source is an adult who received the AZD1222 COVID-19 vaccine. CDR3s include the opening cysteine and the closing phenylalanine or tryptophan. Fields, in order: V gene, D gene, J gene, clone size, CDR3 protein, CDR3 DNA. The D gene is left open where the match is weak. Size values are once, few and many counts, or a class for expanded clones, and some rows have none.

TRBV6-2/TRBV6-3	-	TRBJ1-2	-	CASSLQRDTLLGGYTF	TGTGCCAGCAGCTTACAACGGGACACCCTCCTGGGTGGCTACACCTTC
TRBV20-1	-	TRBJ1-2	-	CSASRGASNYGYTF	TGCAGTGCTAGTAGGGGAGCATCTAACTATGGCTACACCTTC
TRBV19	-	TRBJ1-4	-	CASSSGAQAEKLFF	TGTGCCAGTAGTTCGGGGGCTCAGGCTGAAAAACTGTTTTTT
TRBV27	-	TRBJ2-5	once	CASSFLGASSQETQYF	TGTGCCAGCAGCTTCCTAGGGGCCTCGAGTCAAGAGACCCAGTACTTC
TRBV7-3	TRBD2	TRBJ2-1	-	CASSLFPFLAGSYNEQFF	TGTGCCAGCAGCTTATTCCCGTTCTTAGCGGGGTCCTACAATGAGCAGTTCTTC
TRBV28	-	TRBJ1-2	-	CASSLWGVVEDGYTF	TGTGCCAGCAGTTTATGGGGGGTGGTGGAAGATGGCTACACCTTC
TRBV19	-	TRBJ1-1	-	CASRTRTGDINTEAFF	TGTGCCAGTAGAACCCGTACGGGGGACATAAACACTGAAGCTTTCTTT
TRBV28	-	TRBJ1-6	-	CASRQARTANSPLHF	TGTGCCAGCAGGCAGGCTAGGACAGCCAATTCACCCCTCCACTTT
TRBV25-1	-	TRBJ1-6	-	CASSETVYNSPLHF	TGTGCCAGCAGTGAAACGGTCTATAATTCACCCCTCCACTTT
TRBV12-3/TRBV12-4	TRBD1	TRBJ2-7	-	CASSVGTGYEQYF	TGTGCCAGCAGCGTGGGGACAGGCTACGAGCAGTACTTC
TRBV19	TRBD1	TRBJ2-7	-	CASSMGTGSYEQYF	TGTGCCAGTAGTATGGGGACAGGTTCCTACGAGCAGTACTTC
TRBV9	TRBD1	TRBJ2-2	once	CATQTHQGAGNTGELFF	TGTGCCACCCAGACCCACCAGGGGGCAGGGAACACCGGGGAGCTGTTTTTT
TRBV7-6	-	TRBJ2-7	-	CASSLELGFQGSYEQYF	TGTGCCAGCAGCTTAGAGTTGGGGTTCCAAGGTTCCTACGAGCAGTACTTC
TRBV5-6	-	TRBJ1-5	-	CASSQGGRSQPQHF	TGTGCCAGCAGCCAGGGAGGGAGGTCTCAGCCCCAGCATTTT
TRBV19	-	TRBJ2-1	-	CASSIWDSTADEQFF	TGTGCCAGTAGTATTTGGGACTCCACGGCGGATGAGCAGTTCTTC
TRBV19	-	TRBJ2-3	-	CASSTPGTSTDTQYF	TGTGCCAGTAGTACCCCCGGGACTAGCACAGATACGCAGTATTTT
TRBV9	-	TRBJ1-5	-	CASSADSYSNQPQHF	TGTGCCAGCAGCGCAGACAGTTATAGCAATCAGCCCCAGCATTTT
TRBV29-1	TRBD1	TRBJ1-2	-	CSVDPTGLGGYTF	TGCAGCGTTGATCCGACAGGGCTAGGTGGCTACACCTTC
TRBV19	-	TRBJ1-3	-	CASRLGASGNTIYF	TGTGCCAGCAGGTTGGGGGCTTCTGGAAACACCATATATTTT
TRBV9	-	TRBJ2-6	-	CASSVVSSYYSGANVLTF	TGTGCCAGCAGCGTAGTTTCCAGCTACTACTCTGGGGCCAACGTCCTGACTTTC